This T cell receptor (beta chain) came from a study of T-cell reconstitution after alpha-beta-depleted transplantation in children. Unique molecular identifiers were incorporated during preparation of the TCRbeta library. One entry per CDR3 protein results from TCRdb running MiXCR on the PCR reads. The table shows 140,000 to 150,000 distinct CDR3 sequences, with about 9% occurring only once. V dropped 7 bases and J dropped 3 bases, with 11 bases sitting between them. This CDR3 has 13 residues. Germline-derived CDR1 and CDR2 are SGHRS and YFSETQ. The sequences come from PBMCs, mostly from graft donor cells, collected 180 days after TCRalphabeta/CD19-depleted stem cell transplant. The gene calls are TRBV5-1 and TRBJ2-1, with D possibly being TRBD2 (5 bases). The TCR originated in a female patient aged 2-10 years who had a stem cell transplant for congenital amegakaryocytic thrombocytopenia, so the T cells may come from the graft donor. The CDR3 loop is CASAATNYNEQFF. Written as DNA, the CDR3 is TGCGCCAGCGCAGCGACTAACTACAATGAGCAGTTCTTC.